Listed below are T cell receptor beta chains from one sample, sequenced in a study of CD8+ T cells in alopecia areata. Sequencing was performed with immunoSEQ multiplex PCR; in TCRdb, only in-frame clones are kept and a portion is missing. The sample has about 180,000 clones, 50% to 75% seen once; the top ten hold around 15%. The sequences come from CD4+ T cells sorted from blood, collected between weeks 55 and 65, from a patient treated with tofacitinib. These receptors all come from a human donor with alopecia areata. CDR3s include the opening cysteine and the closing phenylalanine or tryptophan. The order of the fields is D gene, clone size, V gene, J gene, CDR3 protein, CDR3 DNA. The D gene is left open where the match is weak. Size values are once, few and many counts, or a class for expanded clones, and some rows have none.

NA,few,TRBV29-1,TRBJ1-1,CSVGSRADTEAFF,TGCAGCGTTGGTAGCAGGGCGGACACTGAAGCTTTCTTT
TRBD1,NA,TRBV5-1,TRBJ2-3,CASSSTGDPADTQYF,TGCGCCAGCAGCTCAACAGGGGACCCGGCAGATACGCAGTATTTT
NA,NA,TRBV29-1,TRBJ1-1,CSVVKGRSTEAFF,TGCAGCGTCGTTAAGGGGCGGAGCACTGAAGCTTTCTTT
TRBD1,once,TRBV30,TRBJ2-1,CACRRTGSSYNEQFF,TGTGCCTGCCGGAGGACAGGGAGCTCCTACAATGAGCAGTTCTTC
NA,NA,TRBV10-3,TRBJ1-1,CAISGGGGVPEAFF,TGTGCCATCAGTGGCGGGGGGGGAGTCCCTGAAGCTTTCTTT
TRBD1,NA,TRBV7-2,TRBJ2-1,CASSLGDRWQFF,TGTGCCAGCAGCTTAGGGGACAGATGGCAGTTCTTC
TRBD2,NA,TRBV9,TRBJ2-1,CASSVGGGTYNEQFF,TGTGCCAGCAGCGTAGGCGGGGGGACCTACAATGAGCAGTTCTTC
NA,NA,TRBV5-1,TRBJ2-1,CASSLASYGGPASSPYNEQFF,TGCGCCAGCAGCTTGGCCTCCTACGGGGGGCCGGCAAGTTCTCCCTACAATGAGCAGTTCTTC
TRBD1,NA,TRBV6-6,TRBJ2-2,CASSVRQGNTGELFF,TGTGCCAGCAGCGTTAGACAGGGGAACACCGGGGAGCTGTTTTTT
TRBD1,NA,TRBV5-1,TRBJ2-5,CASSATGYETQYF,TGCGCCAGCAGCGCGACAGGGTATGAGACCCAGTACTTC
NA,NA,TRBV30,TRBJ1-6,CAYATGKYNSPLHF,TGTGCCTACGCTACAGGGAAATATAATTCACCCCTCCACTTT
NA,NA,TRBV30,TRBJ2-1,CACDPDTTLYNEQFF,TGTGCCTGTGACCCTGACACAACACTTTACAATGAGCAGTTCTTC
NA,NA,TRBV6-5,TRBJ1-2,CASRGVDENYGYTF,TGTGCCAGCCGTGGGGTGGACGAAAACTATGGCTACACCTTC
NA,NA,TRBV7-9,TRBJ1-1,CASSSTRGIMNTEAFF,TGTGCCAGCAGCTCCACACGGGGGATTATGAACACTGAAGCTTTCTTT
NA,NA,TRBV30,TRBJ1-1,CAWNRRKNTEAFF,TGTGCCTGGAATCGGCGGAAGAACACTGAAGCTTTCTTT
NA,once,TRBV4-1,TRBJ1-1,CASSKTGTEAFF,TGCGCCAGCAGCAAAACGGGCACTGAAGCTTTCTTT
TRBD1,few,TRBV30,TRBJ2-7,CAWSEQGIRWQYF,TGTGCCTGGAGTGAACAGGGGATCAGGTGGCAGTACTTC
NA,NA,TRBV30,TRBJ2-5,CAWSVEGRGTQYF,TGTGCCTGGAGTGTAGAGGGGCGGGGGACCCAGTACTTC
NA,NA,TRBV6-5,TRBJ1-6,CASSYSGARNSPLHF,TGTGCCAGCAGTTACTCAGGGGCCAGGAATTCACCCCTCCACTTT
TRBD2,NA,TRBV30,TRBJ2-1,CAWSVLASGVSSYNEQFF,TGTGCCTGGAGTGTTCTGGCTAGCGGGGTAAGCTCCTACAATGAGCAGTTCTTC
NA,few,TRBV30,TRBJ2-5,CAWARGKQETQYF,TGTGCCTGGGCAAGGGGGAAGCAAGAGACCCAGTACTTC
NA,NA,TRBV5-1,TRBJ2-5,CASSSSQGQETQYF,TGCGCCAGCAGCTCGTCCCAGGGACAAGAGACCCAGTACTTC
NA,NA,TRBV4-1,TRBJ1-1,CASSPKSQGNEAFF,TGCGCCAGCAGCCCTAAGTCTCAGGGAAATGAAGCTTTCTTT
NA,NA,TRBV6-5,TRBJ2-7,CASSYFGDSYEQYF,TGTGCCAGCAGTTACTTCGGGGACTCCTACGAGCAGTACTTC
NA,few,TRBV7-3,TRBJ2-1,CASSTLAGSSYNEQFF,TGTGCCAGCAGCACTCTCGCCGGGAGCTCCTACAATGAGCAGTTCTTC
NA,NA,TRBV30,TRBJ2-3,CAWSIFGLSDTQYF,TGTGCCTGGAGTATCTTCGGACTATCAGATACGCAGTATTTT
NA,few,TRBV5-6,TRBJ1-2,CASSLSGGGYTF,TGTGCCAGCAGCTTGTCGGGGGGTGGCTACACCTTC
NA,NA,TRBV30,TRBJ1-3,CAWSTSFSGNTIYF,TGTGCCTGGTCCACCAGTTTCTCTGGAAACACCATATATTTT
TRBD2,NA,TRBV4-1,TRBJ2-3,CASSQDPSGGAMRDF,TGCGCCAGCAGCCAAGACCCTAGCGGGGGGGCCATGCGGGATTTT
NA,NA,TRBV7-9,TRBJ1-5,CASSHPQGPQHF,TGTGCCAGCAGCCATCCGCAGGGGCCCCAGCATTTT
NA,NA,TRBV29-1,TRBJ1-2,CSVWEVGGYTF,TGCAGCGTGTGGGAGGTCGGAGGCTACACCTTC
TRBD1,NA,TRBV4-1,TRBJ1-1,CASSHRDRVSNTEAFF,TGCGCCAGCAGCCATAGGGACAGGGTATCCAACACTGAAGCTTTCTTT
NA,NA,TRBV2,TRBJ1-5,CASSGVERSNQPQHF,TGTGCCAGCAGTGGTGTCGAGCGGAGCAATCAGCCCCAGCATTTT
NA,NA,TRBV7-9,TRBJ2-2,CASTVMGGGELFF,TGTGCCAGCACCGTAATGGGAGGCGGGGAGCTGTTTTTT
NA,NA,TRBV29-1,TRBJ2-3,CSVGLSNTQYF,TGCAGCGTTGGCTTGTCCAATACGCAGTATTTT
TRBD1,NA,TRBV5-1,TRBJ2-3,CASSSRLPQGADTQYF,TGCGCCAGCAGCTCGAGGCTCCCACAGGGGGCAGATACGCAGTATTTT
NA,NA,TRBV29-1,TRBJ2-7,CSALSREEQYF,TGCAGCGCTCTCAGTCGGGAAGAGCAGTACTTC
NA,few,TRBV18,TRBJ2-2,CASSLDVGTGELFF,TGTGCCAGCTCACTTGATGTTGGGACCGGGGAGCTGTTTTTT
NA,NA,TRBV29-1,TRBJ2-7,CSASDYYEQYF,TGCAGCGCCTCAGACTACTACGAGCAGTACTTC
NA,few,TRBV20-1,TRBJ2-7,CSASVGEVYYF,TGCAGTGCTAGTGTCGGAGAGGTATACTACTTC
NA,NA,TRBV28,TRBJ1-2,CASSLGTGTRAGYTF,TGTGCCAGCAGTTTAGGAACAGGGACCCGGGCGGGCTACACCTTC
TRBD2,NA,TRBV7-2,TRBJ2-7,CASSPTSGGIEQYF,TGTGCCAGCAGCCCGACTAGCGGGGGGATTGAGCAGTACTTC
NA,NA,TRBV19,TRBJ1-2,CASSIAGIYTF,TGTGCCAGTAGTATTGCCGGGATCTACACCTTC
NA,NA,TRBV6-5,TRBJ2-7,CASSLARGNEQYF,TGTGCCAGCAGCTTAGCTAGGGGAAACGAGCAGTACTTC
NA,NA,TRBV9,TRBJ2-3,CASSEGTWRRTDTQYF,TGTGCCAGCAGCGAGGGGACTTGGCGTAGGACAGATACGCAGTATTTT
NA,few,TRBV4-2,TRBJ1-5,CASSPLIQNQPQHF,TGTGCCAGCAGCCCCCTCATTCAGAATCAGCCCCAGCATTTT
NA,NA,TRBV13,TRBJ1-1,CASSRGAEAFF,TGTGCCAGCAGCCGGGGGGCTGAAGCTTTCTTT
TRBD1,NA,TRBV29-1,TRBJ1-1,CSVLLRRTGGLPAFF,TGCAGCGTCCTACTCAGACGGACAGGGGGGTTGCCGGCTTTCTTT
NA,NA,TRBV7-6,TRBJ2-3,CASSLALTDTQYF,TGTGCCAGCAGCTTAGCGCTAACAGATACGCAGTATTTT
NA,NA,TRBV14,TRBJ2-7,CASSPRGPAEQYF,TGTGCCAGCAGCCCCAGGGGTCCCGCGGAGCAGTACTTC
TRBD1,once,TRBV2,TRBJ1-5,CASTDRDNQPQHF,TGTGCCAGCACAGACAGGGACAATCAGCCCCAGCATTTT
TRBD2,NA,TRBV9,TRBJ2-5,CASSVGLANQETQYF,TGTGCCAGCAGCGTAGGACTAGCAAACCAAGAGACCCAGTACTTC
TRBD2,few,TRBV29-1,TRBJ2-3,CSAGGGTDTQYF,TGCAGCGCTGGGGGGGGGACAGATACGCAGTATTTT